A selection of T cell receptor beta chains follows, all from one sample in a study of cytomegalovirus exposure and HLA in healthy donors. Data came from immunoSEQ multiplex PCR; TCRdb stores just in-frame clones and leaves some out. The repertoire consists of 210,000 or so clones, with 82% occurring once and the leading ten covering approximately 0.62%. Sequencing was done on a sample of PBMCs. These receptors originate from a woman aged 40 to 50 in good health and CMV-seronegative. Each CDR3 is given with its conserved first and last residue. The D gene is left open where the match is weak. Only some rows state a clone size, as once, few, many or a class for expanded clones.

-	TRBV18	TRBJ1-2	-	CASSPEGDGYTF	TGTGCCAGCTCACCCGAGGGGGATGGCTACACCTTC
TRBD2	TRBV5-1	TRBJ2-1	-	CASSRGLAGINEQFF	TGCGCCAGCAGCAGGGGACTAGCGGGGATCAATGAGCAGTTCTTC
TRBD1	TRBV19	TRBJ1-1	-	CASSSPQGADTEAFF	TGTGCCAGTAGCTCGCCACAGGGGGCGGACACTGAAGCTTTCTTT
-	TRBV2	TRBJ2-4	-	CASRQGIGDIQYF	TGTGCCAGCAGACAGGGTATCGGGGACATTCAGTACTTC
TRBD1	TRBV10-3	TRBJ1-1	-	CAISETTGRNTEAFF	TGTGCCATCAGTGAGACGACAGGGCGGAACACTGAAGCTTTCTTT
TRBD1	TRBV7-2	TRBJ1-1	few	CASSFSGQGIKAFF	TGTGCCAGCAGCTTCTCCGGACAGGGGATAAAGGCTTTCTTT
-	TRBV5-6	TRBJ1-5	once	CASSLGGLLQPQHF	TGTGCCAGCAGCTTGGGGGGCCTTCTTCAGCCCCAGCATTTT
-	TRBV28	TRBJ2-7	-	CASSFRLVSGQYF	TGTGCCAGCAGTTTCCGGTTGGTATCGGGGCAGTACTTC
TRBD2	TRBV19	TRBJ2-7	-	CATSQRGGRVNVYEQYF	TGTGCCACCTCCCAGCGGGGGGGCCGGGTTAATGTTTACGAGCAGTACTTC
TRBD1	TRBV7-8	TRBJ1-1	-	CASSFQGETTEAFF	TGTGCCAGCAGTTTCCAGGGGGAGACGACTGAAGCTTTCTTT
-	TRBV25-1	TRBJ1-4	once	CASSDADWNEKLFF	TGTGCCAGCAGTGACGCGGATTGGAATGAAAAACTGTTTTTT
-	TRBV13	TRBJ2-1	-	CASSLHGGRANEQFF	TGTGCCAGCAGCTTACATGGGGGGAGAGCCAATGAGCAGTTCTTC
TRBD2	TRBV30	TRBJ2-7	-	CAWSVRGVDEQYF	TGTGCCTGGAGTGTACGGGGGGTCGACGAGCAGTACTTC
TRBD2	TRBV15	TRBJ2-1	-	CATSSGLAGRNEQFF	TGTGCCACCAGCAGTGGACTAGCGGGGCGTAATGAGCAGTTCTTC
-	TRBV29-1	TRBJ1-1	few	CSVAHMGGTEAFF	TGCAGCGTTGCCCATATGGGGGGGACTGAAGCTTTCTTT
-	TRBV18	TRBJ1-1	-	CASSPQGSEAFF	TGTGCCAGCTCACCCCAGGGGAGTGAAGCTTTCTTT
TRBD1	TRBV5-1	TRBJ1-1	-	CASSLGTGGWTEAFF	TGCGCCAGCAGCTTGGGGACAGGGGGATGGACTGAAGCTTTCTTT
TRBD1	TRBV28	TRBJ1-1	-	CASSFPQGAYTEAFF	TGTGCCAGCAGTTTCCCCCAGGGGGCGTACACTGAAGCTTTCTTT
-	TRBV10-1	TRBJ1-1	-	CASSDRDISLWTEAFF	TGCGCCAGCAGTGACAGGGACATCTCCTTGTGGACTGAAGCTTTCTTT
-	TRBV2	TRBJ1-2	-	CASSDRRSTNYSYTF	TGTGCCAGCAGTGACCGACGGAGTACTAACTATAGCTACACCTTC
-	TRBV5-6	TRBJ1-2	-	CASSTQGGYGYTF	TGTGCCAGCAGCACCCAAGGGGGCTATGGCTACACCTTC
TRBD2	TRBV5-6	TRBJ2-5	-	CASSPPTGTSGEETQYF	TGTGCCAGCAGCCCGCCGACCGGGACTAGCGGGGAAGAGACCCAGTACTTC
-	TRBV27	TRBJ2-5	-	CASSLVPYF	TGTGCCAGCAGTCTCGTTCCGTACTTC
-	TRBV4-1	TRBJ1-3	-	CASSQGAVLRSGNTIYF	TGCGCCAGCAGCCAAGGGGCTGTTCTTCGATCTGGAAACACCATATATTTT
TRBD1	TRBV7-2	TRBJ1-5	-	CASSPDRGHQPQHF	TGTGCCAGCAGTCCTGACAGGGGACATCAGCCCCAGCATTTT
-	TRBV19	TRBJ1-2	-	CASSMYIPANYGYTF	TGTGCCAGTAGTATGTACATCCCAGCTAACTATGGCTACACCTTC
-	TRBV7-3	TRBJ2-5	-	CASSPGSQETQYF	TGTGCCAGCAGCCCCGGGTCACAAGAGACCCAGTACTTC
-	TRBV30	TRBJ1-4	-	CAWSDYGKLFF	TGTGCCTGGAGTGACTACGGAAAACTGTTTTTT
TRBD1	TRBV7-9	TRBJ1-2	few	CSSSRTGTEANYGYTF	TGTTCCAGCAGCCGGACCGGGACAGAAGCTAACTATGGCTACACCTTC
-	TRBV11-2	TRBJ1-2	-	CASRPSGHGYTF	TGTGCCAGCAGACCCTCAGGGCATGGCTACACCTTC
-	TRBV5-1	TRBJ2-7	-	CASSLVVSSYEQYF	TGCGCCAGCAGCTTGGTGGTCAGCTCCTACGAGCAGTACTTC
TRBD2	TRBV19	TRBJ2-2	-	CASNGLAGLTGELFF	TGTGCCAGTAATGGACTAGCGGGACTCACCGGGGAGCTGTTTTTT
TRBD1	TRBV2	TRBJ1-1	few	CASSRTGQTEAFF	TGTGCCAGCAGTAGGACAGGACAGACTGAAGCTTTCTTT
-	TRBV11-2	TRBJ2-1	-	CASSVQGGQGNEQFF	TGTGCCAGCAGCGTCCAGGGTGGTCAAGGAAATGAGCAGTTCTTC
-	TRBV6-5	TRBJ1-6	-	CASSYGAGVNSPLHF	TGTGCCAGCAGTTACGGGGCAGGGGTTAATTCACCCCTCCACTTT
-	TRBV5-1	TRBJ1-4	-	CAGSTGQTFEKLFF	TGCGCCGGCAGCACAGGACAAACGTTTGAAAAACTGTTTTTT
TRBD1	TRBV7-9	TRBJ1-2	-	CASSQEAGQYGYTF	TGTGCCAGCAGCCAAGAGGCGGGACAGTACGGCTACACCTTC
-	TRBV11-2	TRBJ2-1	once	CASSPSYNEQFF	TGTGCCTCCTCCCCCTCCTACAATGAGCAGTTCTTC
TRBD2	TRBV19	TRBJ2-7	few	CASSPRLASYEQYF	TGTGCCAGTAGTCCCCGACTAGCTTCCTACGAGCAGTACTTC
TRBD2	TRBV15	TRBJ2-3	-	CATSRVEVAGGPDTQYF	TGTGCCACCAGCAGAGTCGAAGTAGCGGGGGGGCCTGATACGCAGTATTTT
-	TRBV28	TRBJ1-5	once	CASSFRGFNQPQHF	TGTGCCAGCAGTTTTCGGGGATTCAATCAGCCCCAGCATTTT
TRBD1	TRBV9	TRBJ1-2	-	CASSVGDRAEIYGYTF	TGTGCCAGCAGCGTAGGGGACAGGGCAGAGATCTATGGCTACACCTTC
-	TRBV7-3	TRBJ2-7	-	CASSLTAGLSEQYF	TGTGCCAGCAGCTTAACGGCAGGGTTGAGCGAGCAGTACTTC
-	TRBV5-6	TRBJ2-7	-	CASSGISGEQYF	TGTGCCAGCAGCGGCATTTCGGGCGAGCAGTACTTC